This is a list of T cell receptor beta chains from one sample in a study of T cell responses to AZD1222 COVID-19 vaccine. Sequenced by immunoSEQ multiplex PCR; TCRdb stores in-frame clones only, minus some. In the table there are 100,000 to 150,000 clones, 92% of which are singletons. Source: peripheral blood, taken 28 days after the second AZD1222 dose. The source is an adult who received the AZD1222 COVID-19 vaccine. The conserved cysteine and the conserved F or W are not part of the CDR3 here. Each record gives: J gene, CDR3 length, V gene, CDR3 protein.

j_gene: TRBJ1-2
len: 11
v_gene: TRBV23-1
CDR3aa: ASTSVPIYGYT

j_gene: TRBJ2-7
len: 13
v_gene: TRBV19
CDR3aa: ASTTGTGFSYEQY

j_gene: TRBJ2-5
len: 14
v_gene: TRBV7-3
CDR3aa: ASSLGLAGSQETQY

j_gene: TRBJ2-3
len: 12
v_gene: TRBV19
CDR3aa: ASSFRASTDTQY

j_gene: TRBJ2-7
len: 10
v_gene: TRBV29-1
CDR3aa: SVGQGADEQY

j_gene: TRBJ1-2
len: 11
v_gene: TRBV4-3
CDR3aa: ASSPRRLGGYT

j_gene: TRBJ1-5
len: 11
v_gene: TRBV21-1
CDR3aa: ASSKEGPQPQH

j_gene: TRBJ2-1
len: 11
v_gene: TRBV28
CDR3aa: ASISGREGEQF

j_gene: TRBJ1-5
len: 12
v_gene: TRBV3-1/TRBV3-2
CDR3aa: ASSSTGVGQPQH

j_gene: TRBJ1-1
len: 11
v_gene: TRBV7-3
CDR3aa: ASSLSGRTEAF

j_gene: TRBJ2-2
len: 12
v_gene: TRBV29-1
CDR3aa: SVRTTIGTGELF

j_gene: TRBJ2-1
len: 15
v_gene: TRBV27
CDR3aa: ASKRATSGSSYNEQF

j_gene: TRBJ1-1
len: 11
v_gene: TRBV6-4
CDR3aa: ASSDRGITEAF

j_gene: TRBJ2-3
len: 13
v_gene: TRBV5-6
CDR3aa: ASSLVADPTDTQY

j_gene: TRBJ1-1
len: 13
v_gene: TRBV7-9
CDR3aa: ASSLAGSTNTEAF

j_gene: TRBJ1-2
len: 11
v_gene: TRBV5-6
CDR3aa: ASSLGAHYGYT

j_gene: TRBJ2-5
len: 9
v_gene: TRBV6-5
CDR3aa: ASSYGETQY

j_gene: TRBJ1-1
len: 11
v_gene: TRBV19
CDR3aa: ASRRDTEGEAF

j_gene: TRBJ1-1
len: 11
v_gene: TRBV19
CDR3aa: ASSTGMNTEAF

j_gene: TRBJ2-7
len: 12
v_gene: TRBV25-1
CDR3aa: ASSEWTGRGEQY

j_gene: TRBJ1-6
len: 11
v_gene: TRBV19
CDR3aa: ASSGQGNSPLH

j_gene: TRBJ2-7
len: 10
v_gene: TRBV3-1/TRBV3-2
CDR3aa: ASSSILYEQY

j_gene: TRBJ2-5
len: 14
v_gene: TRBV5-5
CDR3aa: ASSDPGRLGQETQY

j_gene: TRBJ2-7
len: 12
v_gene: TRBV5-1
CDR3aa: ASSLTGDAYEQY

j_gene: TRBJ2-3
len: 13
v_gene: TRBV9
CDR3aa: ASSVGTGSTDTQY

j_gene: TRBJ1-5
len: 11
v_gene: TRBV30
CDR3aa: AWSPGSNQPQH

j_gene: TRBJ1-1
len: 11
v_gene: TRBV5-1
CDR3aa: ASSRTANTEAF

j_gene: TRBJ2-7
len: 11
v_gene: TRBV24-1
CDR3aa: ATSDGSKYEQY

j_gene: TRBJ1-2
len: 11
v_gene: TRBV1
CDR3aa: TSRRPGLYGYT

j_gene: TRBJ2-5
len: 13
v_gene: TRBV11-3
CDR3aa: ASSSGQGGAETQY